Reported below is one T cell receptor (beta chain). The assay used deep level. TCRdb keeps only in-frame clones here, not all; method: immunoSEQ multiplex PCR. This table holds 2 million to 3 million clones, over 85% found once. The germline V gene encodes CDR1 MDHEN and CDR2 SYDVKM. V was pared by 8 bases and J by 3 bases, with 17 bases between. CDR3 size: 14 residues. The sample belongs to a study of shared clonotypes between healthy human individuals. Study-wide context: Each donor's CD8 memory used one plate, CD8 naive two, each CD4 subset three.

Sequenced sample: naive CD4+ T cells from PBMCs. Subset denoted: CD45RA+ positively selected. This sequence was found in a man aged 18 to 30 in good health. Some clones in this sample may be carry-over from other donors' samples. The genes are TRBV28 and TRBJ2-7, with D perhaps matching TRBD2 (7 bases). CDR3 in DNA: TGTGCCAGCGGGGGCGGGGGAACGTACTACGAGCAGTACTTC. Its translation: CASGGGGTYYEQYF.